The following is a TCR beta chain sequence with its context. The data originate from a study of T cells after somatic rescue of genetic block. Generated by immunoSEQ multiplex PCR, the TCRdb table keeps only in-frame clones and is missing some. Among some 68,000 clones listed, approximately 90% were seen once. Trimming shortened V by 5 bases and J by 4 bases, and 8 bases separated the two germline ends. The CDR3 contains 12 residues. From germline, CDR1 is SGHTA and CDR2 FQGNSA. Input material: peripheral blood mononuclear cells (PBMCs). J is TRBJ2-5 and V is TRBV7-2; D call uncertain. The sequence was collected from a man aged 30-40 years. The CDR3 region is CASSRNAETQYF. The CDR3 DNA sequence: TGTGCCAGCAGCCGCAATGCAGAGACCCAGTACTTC.